These 31 T cell receptor beta chains originate from one sample sequenced in a study of blood T cell repertoires in COVID-19. Some clones are missing from TCRdb's copy, which holds only in-frame ones; the method was immunoSEQ multiplex PCR. The sample records around 300,000 clones, about 83% being singletons. The material sequenced was PBMCs or T cells enriched from blood (not recorded which). The receptors were sampled from a woman aged 40 to 50 who had recovered from COVID-19.

CDR3 in amino acids: CASSKWTDSGNTIYF. DNA for the CDR3: TGTGCCAGCAGTAAATGGACAGACTCTGGAAACACCATATATTTT. The V and J genes are TRBV6-5 and TRBJ1-3; a weak D match, TRBD1 (6 bases). Deletions cut 5 bases from V and 0 bases from J, with 11 bases between. This CDR3 contains 15 residues. Germline lookup yields CDR1 MNHEY and CDR2 SVGAGI.

The chain joins TRBV25-1 to TRBJ2-7; D perhaps matches TRBD2 (7 bases). From germline, CDR1 is MGHDK and CDR2 SYGVNS. Trimming shortened V by 2 bases and J by 2 bases, and 13 bases separated the two germline ends. This CDR3 has 15 amino acids. The CDR3, as DNA: TGTGCCAGCAGTGAACTAGGGGGGGCCCCCTACGAGCAGTACTTC. This gives the protein CASSELGGAPYEQYF.

The chain uses TRBV28 and TRBJ1-2; D not resolved. CDR1 and CDR2 (germline): MDHEN, SYDVKM. V was trimmed by 8 bases and J by 4 bases, leaving 17 bases between them. This CDR3 has 14 amino acids. CDR3 nucleotide sequence: TGTGCCAGCGGAATTCCGGTTGAGGGCTATGGCTACACCTTC. This gives the protein CASGIPVEGYGYTF.

The chain carries TRBV2 and TRBJ2-5; 12 bases match TRBD2. After removal of 2 bases from V and 4 bases from J, the junction contained 5 bases not matched to a gene. The germline V gene encodes CDR1 SNHLY and CDR2 FYNNEI. The CDR3 is 16 amino acids. The CDR3 DNA is TGTGCCAGCAGTGAACTGACTAGCGGGAGTCTAGAGACCCAGTACTTC. Translating it yields CASSELTSGSLETQYF.

The chain joins TRBV9 to TRBJ1-3; TRBD1 aligns across 8 bases. V trimming: 4 bases; J trimming: 4 bases; junction bases outside the gene matches: 4. This CDR3 contains 14 residues. Germline-derived CDR1 and CDR2 are SGDLS and YYNGEE. The CDR3: CASSPRTGGNTIYF. In DNA, the CDR3 is TGTGCCAGCAGCCCCCGGACAGGGGGAAACACCATATATTTT.

This chain uses TRBV30 with TRBJ1-1; D is unclear. CDR1 and CDR2 (germline): GTSNPN, SVGIG (reference sequence). Between the trimmed V and J ends, which lost 1 base and 4 bases, there was a span of 13 bases. The CDR3 length is 14 residues. CDR3 sequence reads: CAWSAGGTSTEAFF. The CDR3 bases are TGTGCCTGGAGTGCAGGTGGCACCTCCACTGAAGCTTTCTTT.

The chain joins TRBV6-6 to TRBJ2-7, with 7 bases aligning to TRBD2. This CDR3 comprises 14 residues. V was clipped by 7 bases and J by 4 bases; unmatched bases: 10. Germline CDR1 MNHNY, CDR2 SVGAGI (reference sequence). In DNA form, the CDR3 reads TGTGCCAGCACCGTTGGGGGGGATTGGTACGAGCAGTACTTC. Translated, it gives CASTVGGDWYEQYF.

The chain employs TRBV5-4 and TRBJ2-7; 8 bases are shared with TRBD2. CDR1 SGHNT and CDR2 YYREEE come from the germline V gene (reference sequence). V gave up 4 bases and J gave up 7 bases; unmatched junction bases: 13. CDR3 length: 15 amino acids. CDR3 in DNA: TGTGCCAGCAGCGATACTAGCGGAGCGAAAGGGGAGCAGTACTTC. This translates into CASSDTSGAKGEQYF.

V usage is TRBV7-9 and J usage is TRBJ1-3; D gene uncertain. The germline CDR1 and CDR2 sequences are SEHNR and FQNEAQ (reference sequence). This CDR3 is 15 amino acids long. The ends were cut back, 1 base at V and 0 bases at J, with 7 bases in the middle. The CDR3 here is CASSLERISGNTIYF. CDR3 nucleotides: TGTGCCAGCAGCTTAGAGAGGATCTCTGGAAACACCATATATTTT.

The chain uses TRBV7-8 and TRBJ2-7; D is possibly TRBD2 (6 bases). This CDR3 region has 15 residues. CDR1 and CDR2 from the germline V gene are SGHVS and FQNEAQ. Trimming cost V 1 base and J 2 bases, with 12 bases left between them. CDR3 in DNA: TGTGCCAGCAGCTTAGGTGTCCGGGGGACCTACGAGCAGTACTTC. Encoded protein: CASSLGVRGTYEQYF.

V gene TRBV15 combines with J gene TRBJ2-1; D gene uncertain. Germline CDR1 is LNHNV and CDR2 is YYDKDF (reference sequence). There are 13 residues in the CDR3. V was clipped by 2 bases and J by 7 bases, with 9 bases between them. This CDR3 reads CATSRKVGNEQFF. In DNA form, the CDR3 reads TGTGCCACCAGCAGAAAAGTCGGGAATGAGCAGTTCTTC.

The CDR3 sequence is CASSPNGGRHGYTF. The CDR3, as DNA: TGTGCCAGCAGTCCGAACGGGGGAAGGCATGGCTACACCTTC. The genes are TRBV6-6 and TRBJ1-2; D may be TRBD1 (5 bases). Germline V lookup: CDR1 MNHNY, CDR2 SVGAGI (reference sequence). With 5 bases removed from V and 6 bases from J, the gap between germline ends came to 16 bases. The CDR3 sequence is 14 residues long.

The chain has TRBV7-8 and TRBJ1-2; 8 bases are shared with TRBD1. Trimming removed 4 bases from V and 3 bases from J; junction bases left unmatched: 10. The CDR3 sequence is 16 residues long. Per germline, CDR1 SGHVS and CDR2 FQNEAQ. Here the CDR3 reads CASSSPGQERDYGYTF. Here the CDR3 DNA reads TGTGCCAGCAGCTCACCGGGACAGGAGAGGGACTATGGCTACACCTTC.

CDR3 protein: CSVTSGRQFF. For the CDR3, the DNA is TGCAGCGTGACTAGCGGGAGGCAGTTCTTC. The V gene is TRBV29-1, the J gene TRBJ2-1; 12 nucleotides match TRBD2. Germline V gene sequence: CDR1 SQVTM, CDR2 ANQGSEA. Trimming cost V 6 bases and J 12 bases; bases outside gene matches: 0. CDR3 length: 10 residues.

A note on this clone: Other DNA sequences in this specimen translate into the identical CDR3. The V call is TRBV28, the J call TRBJ1-2, with D perhaps TRBD1 (5 bases). This CDR3 is built from 12 residues. The V gene's germline CDR1 is MDHEN and CDR2 SYDVKM. The V and J ends lost 5 bases and 5 bases respectively, with 9 bases between them. CDR3 sequence: CASSLRQYGYTF. CDR3 sequence (DNA): TGTGCCAGCAGTCTCCGACAGTATGGCTACACCTTC.

The chain couples TRBV6-2 or TRBV6-3 to TRBJ2-5; 13 positions match TRBD2. The CDR3 sequence is 18 residues long. The J segment lost 4 bases and the V segment lost 5 bases, leaving 13 bases of the junction unmatched. Per germline, CDR1 MNHEY and CDR2 SVGEGT. The CDR3, as DNA: TGTGCCAGCAGTACACCCACCGGACTAGCGGGAGTGGGAGAGACCCAGTACTTC. This sequence encodes CASSTPTGLAGVGETQYF.

The rearrangement links TRBV7-2 to TRBJ1-4; 8 bases are shared with TRBD1. The V gene's germline CDR1 is SGHTA and CDR2 FQGNSA. J gave up 12 bases and V 5 bases, and 8 bases lay outside the gene matches. The CDR3 is made up of 13 amino acids. CDR3 coding DNA: TGTGCCAGCAGCCCCCCGACAGGGGAGGAACTGTTTTTT. Translated, it gives CASSPPTGEELFF.

The genes are TRBV7-2 and TRBJ2-6; TRBD1 is a possible D gene (5 bases). The ends were cut back, 4 bases at V and 4 bases at J, with 11 bases in the middle. This CDR3 has 15 residues. Germline V gives CDR1 SGHTA, CDR2 FQGNSA. The CDR3 DNA follows: TGTGCCAGCAGCTCCAAGGGGTCAGGGGCCAACGTCCTGACTTTC. Translated, it gives CASSSKGSGANVLTF.

The V gene is TRBV9, the J gene TRBJ2-1; 7 bases agree with TRBD2. The ends lost 0 bases at V and 8 bases at J; junction bases unmatched: 8. CDR3 length equals 15 residues. CDR1 and CDR2 from the germline V gene are SGDLS and YYNGEE. The CDR3 here is CASSVDAGVRDEQFF. In nucleotides, the CDR3 is TGTGCCAGCAGCGTAGATGCGGGAGTTCGTGATGAGCAGTTCTTC.

This clone was seen once. The chain employs TRBV4-1 and TRBJ1-2; TRBD1 matches 7 bases. V was clipped by 1 base and J by 3 bases; unmatched bases: 8. The CDR3 loop spans 16 amino acids. The germline gives CDR1 MGHRA, CDR2 YSYEKL. The CDR3 sequence: CASSQATGWVDYGYTF. The CDR3 nucleotides are TGCGCCAGCAGCCAAGCGACAGGGTGGGTGGACTATGGCTACACCTTC.

This chain connects TRBV4-1 to TRBJ2-1; 10 bases match TRBD2. This CDR3 spans 18 amino acids. V trimming: 2 bases; J trimming: 9 bases; junction bases outside the gene matches: 16. Germline lookup yields CDR1 MGHRA and CDR2 YSYEKL. The CDR3 sequence: CASSQYPREAGGRSEQFF. CDR3 nucleotide sequence: TGCGCCAGCAGCCAATACCCCAGGGAAGCGGGAGGGCGAAGTGAGCAGTTCTTC.

The rearrangement links TRBV7-2 to TRBJ2-2, with 8 bases fitting TRBD2. The length of the CDR3 is 15 residues. Germline loops: CDR1 SGHTA, CDR2 FQGNSA. The V segment lost 1 base and the J segment 4 bases; nucleotides outside the gene matches: 2. The CDR3 region has the DNA TGTGCCAGCAGCTTAGACACTAGCGGCACCGGGGAGCTGTTTTTT. This gives the protein CASSLDTSGTGELFF. The full variable domain, completed using reference TRBV7-2 and TRBJ2-2, is GAGVSQSPSNKVTEKGKDVELRCDPISGHTALYWYRQSLGQGLEFLIYFQGNSAPDKSGLPSDRFSAERTGGSVSTLTIQRTQQEDSAVYLCASSLDTSGTGELFFGEGSRLTVL.

The V gene is TRBV28, the J gene TRBJ1-2; the match to TRBD1 covers 7 bases. The junction had 14 bases not matched to a gene; V was cut back by 8 bases and J by 8 bases. Germline V gene sequence: CDR1 MDHEN, CDR2 SYDVKM. The CDR3 covers 14 residues. This chain's CDR3 is CASGSSDRVQGYTF. In nucleotides, the CDR3 is TGTGCCAGCGGGTCGAGCGACAGGGTGCAGGGCTACACCTTC.

The chain has TRBV24-1 and TRBJ2-3; 9 bases fit TRBD2. CDR3 length equals 16 residues. The V gene's germline CDR1 is KGHDR and CDR2 SFDVKD. Germline trimming cut 2 bases from V and 2 bases from J; bases unmatched to any gene: 4. The CDR3 reads CATSDSLAGDTDTQYF. The CDR3 DNA reads as TGTGCCACCAGTGATTCCTTAGCGGGAGACACAGATACGCAGTATTTT.

J is TRBJ2-2 and V is TRBV5-1, with a possible D match to TRBD2 (6 bases). CDR3 size: 13 residues. Looked up from germline, CDR1 is SGHRS and CDR2 is YFSETQ. V lost 4 bases and J 6 bases, leaving 10 bases between the germline ends. The CDR3, as DNA: TGCGCCAGCAGCCTGTGGGAGGCCGGGGAGCTGTTTTTT. The encoded protein is CASSLWEAGELFF.

This chain links TRBV10-1 with TRBJ1-6; 8 positions match TRBD1. J was trimmed by 9 bases and V by 6 bases; bases with no gene match: 4. Germline V gene lookup returns CDR1 WNHNN and CDR2 SYGVQD (reference sequence). This CDR3 is 13 amino acids long. The CDR3 nucleotides read TGCGCCAGCAGCCCGGACAGGGTTTCACCCCTCCACTTT. Its translation: CASSPDRVSPLHF.

This chain uses TRBV2 with TRBJ1-4; D may be TRBD1 (6 bases). With 2 bases removed from V and 5 bases from J, the gap between germline ends came to 9 bases. The CDR3 has 14 amino acids. Germline loops: CDR1 SNHLY, CDR2 FYNNEI. The CDR3 protein is CASSESRGNEKLFF. CDR3 in DNA: TGTGCCAGCAGTGAATCGAGGGGGAATGAAAAACTGTTTTTT. Full variable domain (outside the CDR3, taken from reference TRBV2 and TRBJ1-4): EPEVTQTPSHQVTQMGQEVILRCVPISNHLYFYWYRQILGQKVEFLVSFYNNEISEKSEIFDDQFSVERPDGSNFTLKIRSTKLEDSAMYFCASSESRGNEKLFFGSGTQLSVL.

The chain has TRBV14 and TRBJ2-7; D unresolved. Germline CDR1 is SGHDN and CDR2 is FVKESK. The CDR3 is 13 amino acids. Trimming stripped 0 bases from V and 6 bases from J, with 9 bases between. CDR3 DNA sequence: TGTGCCAGCAGCCAAGATTTTCCAGGCGAGCAGTACTTC. This encodes CASSQDFPGEQYF. The full variable domain, with the rest looked up from reference TRBV14 and TRBJ2-7, is EAGVTQFPSHSVIEKGQTVTLRCDPISGHDNLYWYRRVMGKEIKFLLHFVKESKQDESGMPNNRFLAERTGGTYSTLKVQPAELEDSGVYFCASSQDFPGEQYFGPGTRLTVT.

The J gene is TRBJ2-7, the V gene TRBV7-2; TRBD2 matches 15 bases. The CDR3 extends over 17 amino acids. V lost 5 bases to trimming and J lost 2 bases; unmatched junction nucleotides: 7. CDR1 SGHTA and CDR2 FQGNSA come from the germline V gene. The DNA for the CDR3 is TGTGCCAGCAGCCATCGGACTAGCGGGAGGGTCCCCTACGAGCAGTACTTC. Encoded protein: CASSHRTSGRVPYEQYF.

The rearrangement uses TRBV2 and TRBJ1-1; D is possibly TRBD1 (5 bases). CDR1 and CDR2 from the germline V gene are SNHLY and FYNNEI. V was pared by 6 bases and J by 3 bases, with 14 bases between. The length of the CDR3 is 14 residues. The CDR3 nucleotides read TGTGCCAGCAGCGCTCAACGGGGGGACACTGAAGCTTTCTTT. As protein: CASSAQRGDTEAFF.

V is TRBV30 and J is TRBJ2-7; possibly TRBD2 for D (6 bases). The CDR3 consists of 14 residues. V lost 4 bases and J 2 bases, leaving 15 bases between the germline ends. The germline gives CDR1 GTSNPN, CDR2 SVGIG (reference sequence). The CDR3 protein is CAWKSEGLAYEQYF. CDR3 DNA: TGTGCCTGGAAATCGGAGGGCCTGGCCTACGAGCAGTACTTC.